The 6 T cell receptor beta chains presented below share a single source sample, sequenced in a study of OX40 agonist ivuxolimab in advanced cancers. TCRdb's copy holds only in-frame clones and misses some; the assay was immunoSEQ multiplex PCR. The table lists roughly 79,000 clones, roughly 84% of them singletons. Source: CD4+ or CD8+ T cells sorted from blood, taken in a trial of the OX40 agonist ivuxolimab. All receptors derive from an adult with an advanced solid tumor such as melanoma, head and neck, liver or kidney cancer.

CDR3 in DNA: TGTGCCACGCAGAAGCAGACCGAAACCACCGGGGAGCTGTTTTTT. Translation gives CATQKQTETTGELFF. The gene calls are TRBV2 and TRBJ2-2; the D is unclear. This CDR3 is built from 15 residues. Between the trimmed V and J ends, which lost 10 bases and 4 bases, there was a span of 19 bases. Germline CDR1 is SNHLY and CDR2 is FYNNEI.

This clone was seen more than once but under ten times. This chain links TRBV28 with TRBJ2-1; 13 bases match TRBD2. V dropped 1 base and J dropped 12; count of bases not matched to a gene: 6. This CDR3 has 15 amino acids. The germline V gene has CDR1 MDHEN and CDR2 SYDVKM. CDR3 loop: CASSLSGTSGTWQFF. For the CDR3, the DNA is TGTGCCAGCAGTTTATCCGGGACTAGCGGGACGTGGCAGTTCTTC.

V is TRBV29-1 and J is TRBJ2-3; D not resolved. The germline V gene has CDR1 SQVTM and CDR2 ANQGSEA. The CDR3 contains 15 residues. With 6 bases removed from V and 2 bases from J, the gap between germline ends came to 18 bases. CDR3 nucleotides: TGCAGCGTCCAAGCGACCTGGACGGACACAGATACGCAGTATTTT. It specifies CSVQATWTDTDTQYF.

This clone was seen more than once but under ten times. The chain employs TRBV29-1 and TRBJ1-2; 8 nucleotides align to TRBD1. Germline CDR1 is SQVTM and CDR2 is ANQGSEA. The V and J ends lost 8 bases and 7 bases, in that order; junction bases with no gene match: 12. The length of the CDR3 is 13 residues. CDR3 region: CSIGQGRDSGYTF. Written as DNA, the CDR3 is TGCAGCATAGGACAGGGAAGGGACTCTGGCTACACCTTC.

This rearrangement joins TRBV5-6 to TRBJ2-1, with 10 bases that match TRBD2. V was pared by 2 bases and J by 9 bases, with 8 bases of the junction left unmatched. The CDR3 totals 15 residues. CDR1 and CDR2 from the germline V gene are SGHDT and YYEEEE. Written as DNA, the CDR3 is TGTGCCAGCAGCTTTCTAGCGGGAGTTGGGGGTGAGCAGTTCTTC. This encodes CASSFLAGVGGEQFF.

Here the CDR3 DNA reads TGCGCCAGCAGCTGGGATGGACAGGGACCCTACGAGCAGTACTTC. Its protein is CASSWDGQGPYEQYF. This chain uses TRBV5-1 with TRBJ2-7, with 8 bases aligning to TRBD1. CDR3 length equals 15 residues. Germline V gives CDR1 SGHRS, CDR2 YFSETQ. Losses at the gene ends were 3 bases for V and 2 bases for J; bases not matched to a gene: 7.